The source of this TCR beta chain is a study of blood T cell repertoires in COVID-19. About the research overall: In each case, the material was cDNA or gDNA derived from T cells, B-cell-depleted T cells, or PBMCs.

This CDR3 comprises 13 residues. V was shortened by 3 bases and J by 5 bases, with 11 bases between the two germline ends. Clones were sequenced by immunoSEQ multiplex PCR, and TCRdb holds only the in-frame ones, with some missing. The sample contains approximately 57,000 clones, roughly 82% of which appear only once. What was sequenced was peripheral blood. The chain is built from TRBV12-3 or TRBV12-4 and TRBJ2-7, with TRBD1 as a possible D gene (6 bases). This clonotype was obtained from a woman aged 80 or over with acute or convalescent COVID-19. CDR3 in amino acids: CASSLAQGNEQYF. The CDR3 region has the DNA TGTGCCAGCAGTTTGGCGCAGGGGAACGAGCAGTACTTC.